One sample yielded the 9 T cell receptor beta chains listed below, sequenced in a study of blood T cell repertoires in COVID-19. TCRdb's copy holds only in-frame clones and misses some; the assay was immunoSEQ multiplex PCR. Among over 110,000 clones listed, 75% to 90% were seen once. Sample: PBMCs or T cells enriched from blood (not recorded which). These receptors were obtained from a man aged 50 or older in a cohort exposed to, infected with or recovered from COVID-19 (not recorded which).

With regard to this clone: One base away lies a much larger clone, so this may be a sequencing read error. This chain connects TRBV11-2 to TRBJ2-1; 9 bases map to TRBD2. In germline, CDR1 is SGHAT, CDR2 FQNNGV. This CDR3 has 19 amino acids. Trimming cost V 5 bases and J 4 bases; bases outside gene matches: 18. The CDR3 spells CASSQPNLRTSEAYNEQFF. CDR3 DNA: TGTGCCAGCAGCCAGCCCAATCTCAGGACTAGCGAGGCGTACAATGAGCAGTTCTTC. Variable domain in full (rest from reference TRBV11-2 and TRBJ2-1): EAGVAQSPRYKIIEKRQSVAFWCNPISGHATLYWYQQILGQGPKLLIQFQNNGVVDDSQLPKDRFSAERLKGVDSTLKIQPAKLEDSAVYLCASSQPNLRTSEAYNEQFFGPGTRLTVL.

The rearrangement joins TRBV27 to TRBJ2-7; 11 positions agree with TRBD2. The CDR3 runs to 17 residues. The V gene end was trimmed by 3 bases and the J gene end by 7 bases; junction bases not matched to a gene: 14. Germline lookup yields CDR1 MNHEY and CDR2 SMNVEV (reference sequence). CDR3 residues: CASSFATPGTSGSEQYF. The DNA of the CDR3 is TGTGCCAGCAGTTTCGCGACCCCCGGGACTAGCGGATCGGAGCAGTACTTC.

This clone was observed a few times. This chain connects TRBV18 to TRBJ1-5, with 7 positions matching TRBD1. Germline CDR1 and CDR2: KGHSH and LQKENI. There are 14 residues in the CDR3. The junction had 6 bases not matched to a gene; V was cut back by 3 bases and J by 7 bases. The CDR3 spells CASSPTGVGQPQHF. The CDR3 DNA reads as TGTGCCAGCTCACCCACAGGGGTGGGGCAGCCCCAGCATTTT.

This rearrangement joins TRBV7-9 to TRBJ2-3; TRBD1 aligns across 10 bases. Germline V gene sequence: CDR1 SEHNR, CDR2 FQNEAQ (reference sequence). This CDR3 is built from 15 residues. J gave up 8 bases and V 5 bases, and 10 bases lay outside the gene matches. CDR3: CASSAGTGAPSTQYF. In DNA, the CDR3 is TGTGCCAGCAGCGCGGGGACAGGGGCCCCATCTACGCAGTATTTT. The full variable domain, in which reference TRBV7-9 and TRBJ2-3 provide the parts outside the CDR3, is DTGVSQNPRHKITKRGQNVTFRCDPISEHNRLYWYRQTLGQGPEFLTYFQNEAQLEKSRLLSDRFSAERPKGSFSTLEIQRTEQGDSAMYLCASSAGTGAPSTQYFGPGTRLTVL.

This clone was recorded only once. The V call is TRBV7-3, the J call TRBJ2-7; 7 nucleotides line up with TRBD1. Germline lookup yields CDR1 SGHTA and CDR2 FQGTGA. V lost 5 bases, J lost 4 bases, and 8 bases stayed unmatched. The CDR3 spans 14 residues. CDR3 sequence reads: CASSQGTVPYEQYF. The CDR3 coding sequence is TGTGCCAGCAGCCAGGGGACAGTGCCTTACGAGCAGTACTTC. The whole variable domain, remainder taken from reference TRBV7-3 and TRBJ2-7, is GAGVSQTPSNKVTEKGKYVELRCDPISGHTALYWYRQSLGQGPEFLIYFQGTGAADDSGLPNDRFFAVRPEGSVSTLKIQRTERGDSAVYLCASSQGTVPYEQYFGPGTRLTVT.

About this clone itself: In the same sample, other DNA sequences code for this CDR3. The chain uses TRBV6-6 and TRBJ2-5; D may be TRBD1 (6 bases). This CDR3 region has 13 residues. Deletions cut 0 bases from V and 4 bases from J, with 6 bases between. The germline V gene encodes CDR1 MNHNY and CDR2 SVGAGI (reference sequence). The CDR3 is CASSYSRGETQYF. The CDR3 DNA is TGTGCCAGCAGTTACTCCAGGGGAGAGACCCAGTACTTC.

This chain connects TRBV7-2 to TRBJ2-7, with D possibly matching TRBD2 (7 bases). The V end lost 1 base, the J end lost 3 bases, and 10 bases lay between the germline ends. Germline V gives CDR1 SGHTA, CDR2 FQGNSA. CDR3 length: 14 amino acids. DNA for the CDR3: TGTGCCAGCAGCTTAGTTAGGGGGGGCTACGAGCAGTACTTC. This encodes CASSLVRGGYEQYF.

This chain links TRBV12-3 or TRBV12-4 with TRBJ1-5, with a tentative D call TRBD1 (5 bases). The CDR3 contains 13 residues. Trimming left V 3 bases short and J 7 bases short, with 10 bases between. The CDR3 DNA reads as TGTGCCAGCAGTTTTCGTCAGGGACAGCCCCAGCATTTT. This gives the protein CASSFRQGQPQHF.

This clone has only a few counts. The rearrangement uses TRBV27 and TRBJ1-1, with D unclear. Germline V CDR1 and CDR2: MNHEY, SMNVEV (reference sequence). The CDR3 is 13 amino acids. V shed 3 bases and J shed 1 base, with 6 bases lying between them. CDR3 nucleotide sequence: TGTGCCAGCAGTTTGAGGAGGAACACTGAAGCTTTCTTT. Translated: CASSLRRNTEAFF.